The 16 T cell receptor beta chains below were found in one sample sequenced in a study of monozygotic twins with cystic fibrosis. Sequenced by immunoSEQ multiplex PCR; TCRdb stores in-frame clones only, minus some. The table has 11,000 or so clones, more than 95% seen once. Sequenced: blood. These receptors were obtained from a boy under 18 with cystic fibrosis.

The rearrangement joins TRBV6-6 to TRBJ1-2; no clear D. The ends were cut back, 5 bases at V and 6 bases at J, with 10 bases in the middle. The germline V gene encodes CDR1 MNHNY and CDR2 SVGAGI (reference sequence). The CDR3 is 12 residues long. Here the CDR3 DNA reads TGTGCCAGCAGTCGCCCGCCCAATGGCTACACCTTC. Its translation is CASSRPPNGYTF.

The chain is built from TRBV18 and TRBJ1-6; D is perhaps TRBD1 (6 bases). The germline gives CDR1 KGHSH, CDR2 LQKENI. Trimming took 4 bases from V and 8 from J, leaving 9 bases between them. The CDR3 has 13 amino acids. The CDR3 reads CASSRTDDSPLHF. CDR3 sequence (DNA): TGTGCCAGCTCACGGACAGATGATTCACCCCTCCACTTT. The complete variable domain, with remaining parts taken from reference TRBV18 and TRBJ1-6, reads NAGVMQNPRHLVRRRGQEARLRCSPMKGHSHVYWYRQLPEEGLKFMVYLQKENIIDESGMPKERFSAEFPKEGPSILRIQQVVRGDSAAYFCASSRTDDSPLHFGNGTRLTVT.

A single count supports this clone. The V call is TRBV18, the J call TRBJ2-7; 10 bases are shared with TRBD2. Trimming at V came to 6 bases and at J to 0 bases, leaving 5 bases not matched to a gene. The CDR3 runs to 15 residues. Germline CDR1 KGHSH, CDR2 LQKENI. For the CDR3, the DNA is TGTGCCAGCTCGTCGAGCGGGGGGGCCTCCTACGAGCAGTACTTC. Amino acids: CASSSSGGASYEQYF. The full variable domain, its missing parts supplied by reference TRBV18 and TRBJ2-7, is NAGVMQNPRHLVRRRGQEARLRCSPMKGHSHVYWYRQLPEEGLKFMVYLQKENIIDESGMPKERFSAEFPKEGPSILRIQQVVRGDSAAYFCASSSSGGASYEQYFGPGTRLTVT.

The V call is TRBV19, the J call TRBJ1-3, with 11 bases that match TRBD1. CDR1 is LNHDA and CDR2 is SQIVND in the germline V gene (reference sequence). The V gene end was trimmed by 5 bases and the J gene end by 3 bases; junction bases not matched to a gene: 6. CDR3 length equals 16 residues. The chain's CDR3 is CASSSRTGGLGNTIYF. The CDR3 bases are TGTGCCAGTAGTTCTCGGACAGGGGGCCTTGGAAACACCATATATTTT.

The table lists this clone with a count of one. J is TRBJ1-1 and V is TRBV28, with D uncertain. There are 11 residues in the CDR3. V dropped 5 bases and J dropped 7 bases, with 8 bases sitting between them. Germline-derived CDR1 and CDR2 are MDHEN and SYDVKM. The chain's CDR3 is CASSRSIEAFF. CDR3 bases: TGTGCCAGCAGTCGGAGCATTGAAGCTTTCTTT. The complete variable domain, with remaining parts taken from reference TRBV28 and TRBJ1-1, reads DVKVTQSSRYLVKRTGEKVFLECVQDMDHENMFWYRQDPGLGLRLIYFSYDVKMKEKGDIPEGYSVSREKKERFSLILESASTNQTSMYLCASSRSIEAFFGQGTRLTVV.

CDR3 in amino acids: CASRVLVGTEDTGELFF. The DNA of the CDR3 is TGCGCCAGCAGGGTGCTTGTTGGGACAGAAGACACCGGGGAGCTGTTTTTT. This sequence joins TRBV5-1 and TRBJ2-2, with 7 bases that match TRBD1. Germline assignment: CDR1 SGHRS and CDR2 YFSETQ. The ends lost 5 bases at V and 3 bases at J; junction bases unmatched: 13. The CDR3 length is 17 residues.

The rearrangement links TRBV13 to TRBJ2-7, with 11 bases fitting TRBD2. Trimming took 5 bases from V and 4 from J; bases not matched to a gene: 10. The CDR3 extends over 16 amino acids. Looked up from germline, CDR1 is PRHDT and CDR2 is FYEKMQ (reference sequence). The CDR3 reads CASSTTTGTSGYEQYF. Here the CDR3 DNA reads TGTGCCAGCAGCACCACGACCGGGACTAGCGGATACGAGCAGTACTTC.

J is TRBJ2-3 and V is TRBV7-9; 8 nucleotides align to TRBD1. V lost 1 base and J lost 6; bases outside the gene matches: 9. The CDR3 totals 16 residues. Germline CDR1 SEHNR, CDR2 FQNEAQ (reference sequence). CDR3 residues: CASSLDTGGKVDTQYF. The CDR3 DNA is TGTGCCAGCAGCTTAGACACAGGGGGAAAAGTCGATACGCAGTATTTT.

The rearrangement links TRBV5-6 to TRBJ2-5, with D possibly being TRBD1 or TRBD2 (5 bases each). Trimming pared 0 bases from V and 2 bases from J, leaving 8 bases between. This CDR3 spans 14 amino acids. Germline loops: CDR1 SGHDT, CDR2 YYEEEE. CDR3 amino acids: CASSLVGGQETQYF. DNA of the CDR3: TGTGCCAGCAGCTTGGTTGGGGGACAAGAGACCCAGTACTTC.

J is TRBJ2-7 and V is TRBV29-1; D possibly corresponds to TRBD2 (6 bases). V was cut by 7 bases and J by 3 bases, with 16 bases left in between. This CDR3 is built from 13 residues. Germline V lookup: CDR1 SQVTM, CDR2 ANQGSEA. CDR3 residues: CSAASDGIYEQYF. The DNA for the CDR3 is TGCAGCGCGGCTAGCGACGGTATCTACGAGCAGTACTTC.

CDR3 bases: TGTGCCAGCAGCGTAGGGGGGGGAGCGACCTACGAGCAGTACTTC. Protein: CASSVGGGATYEQYF. V gene TRBV9 combines with J gene TRBJ2-7; 7 positions agree with TRBD2. Per germline, CDR1 SGDLS and CDR2 YYNGEE. CDR3 length equals 15 residues. The V segment lost 0 bases and the J segment 2 bases; nucleotides outside the gene matches: 5.

This chain joins TRBV7-3 and TRBJ1-6; D gene unclear. Germline-derived CDR1 and CDR2 are SGHTA and FQGTGA. This CDR3 spans 13 amino acids. V was clipped by 2 bases and J by 7 bases, with 6 bases between them. CDR3 coding DNA: TGTGCCAGCAGCTTACATCGAAATTCACCCCTCCACTTT. It specifies CASSLHRNSPLHF. Full variable domain (remainder filled in from reference TRBV7-3 and TRBJ1-6): GAGVSQTPSNKVTEKGKYVELRCDPISGHTALYWYRQSLGQGPEFLIYFQGTGAADDSGLPNDRFFAVRPEGSVSTLKIQRTERGDSAVYLCASSLHRNSPLHFGNGTRLTVT.

This clone showed up just once. This chain joins TRBV5-4 and TRBJ2-7, with no clear D. This CDR3 spans 13 amino acids. The V gene's germline CDR1 is SGHNT and CDR2 YYREEE (reference sequence). Trimming took 0 bases from V and 2 from J, leaving 6 bases between them. The CDR3 loop is CASSLGPTYEQYF. The CDR3 coding sequence is TGTGCCAGCAGCTTGGGGCCAACCTACGAGCAGTACTTC.

The V and J genes are TRBV5-1 and TRBJ1-6, with 7 bases aligning to TRBD1. The V and J ends lost 5 bases and 6 bases, in that order; junction bases with no gene match: 8. The CDR3 totals 15 residues. CDR1 is SGHRS and CDR2 is YFSETQ in the germline V gene. The CDR3 spells CASSSTGWGNSPLHF. The CDR3 nucleotides are TGCGCCAGCAGTTCGACAGGGTGGGGTAATTCACCCCTCCACTTT. Complete variable domain (other parts from reference TRBV5-1 and TRBJ1-6): KAGVTQTPRYLIKTRGQQVTLSCSPISGHRSVSWYQQTPGQGLQFLFEYFSETQRNKGNFPGRFSGRQFSNSRSEMNVSTLELGDSALYLCASSSTGWGNSPLHFGNGTRLTVT.

The rearrangement links TRBV7-8 to TRBJ2-5, with a weak D call TRBD1 (6 bases). Germline CDR1 is SGHVS and CDR2 is FQNEAQ. The CDR3 runs 17 residues. Trimming removed 5 bases at V and 0 bases at J, with 19 bases between. DNA for the CDR3: TGTGCCAGCAGCACACACTCCCGGGACACCTACCAAGAGACCCAGTACTTC. Residues: CASSTHSRDTYQETQYF.

The rearrangement uses TRBV6-5 and TRBJ1-1; no firm D call. Germline V gives CDR1 MNHEY, CDR2 SVGAGI. The V and J ends lost 7 bases and 1 base respectively, with 7 bases between them. The CDR3 has 12 amino acids. The CDR3 loop is CASKPKNTEAFF. Written as DNA, the CDR3 is TGTGCCAGCAAGCCCAAGAACACTGAAGCTTTCTTT.